Sequencing of this T cell receptor beta chain was carried out in a study of cytomegalovirus exposure and HLA in healthy donors (dated by TCRdb to the late 2010s). Broadly, across the study: According to an earlier analysis of a few hundred of the donors, some 170 million T cells yielded roughly 110 million unique TCR beta sequences and 276 Gb of sequence data. An early release covering more than 500 HLA-typed donors comprised about 300 gigabases of sequencing data and 65 million to 100 million unique TCR sequences. An earlier analysis of a few hundred of the donors applied high-throughput TCR beta sequencing to assess whether each TCR beta V gene segment acted as functional or pseudogenic. To predict cytomegalovirus infection status, the study combined high-throughput TCR immunosequencing, statistical association of individual TCRs with disease status, and machine learning. The study used immunosequencing to profile the T cell repertoires of approximately 640 subjects and linked those repertoires to cytomegalovirus serostatus. Donor age, sex, ethnicity and CMV serostatus were collected together with the repertoire data. Rather than drawing on any new phenotypic data, the later analysis identified candidate immune exposures from TCR beta sequences and the way those sequences occurred across donors. The aim of the study was to test whether cataloging public T cell receptors could identify signatures of past pathogen exposure. A later genetic analysis took genome-wide SNP genotypes for about three fifths of the 666 donors and used that subset as a discovery cohort. Typing coverage varied by locus: roughly 629-630 donors for A, B, C, DRB1 and DQB1; 500 to 550 for DQA1; more than 600 for DPA1; some 470 for DPB1. A later analysis re-analyzed previously published TCR beta repertoires from approximately 670 donors and added high-resolution HLA genotyping to study TCR occurrence patterns. In addition to the first cohort of approximately 670 subjects, a separate validation cohort of 120 different subjects was used. Because of strong linkage in the cohort, a few DR-DQ haplotypes were treated as single units for association and clustering. All discovery cohort repertoires had been generated on a single sequencing platform. HLA typing covered class I and class II loci at four-digit resolution. Among the roughly 430 genotyped donors, 75% to 90% belonged to the genetic ancestry cluster associated with self-reported Caucasian donors. Across 300 to 500 genotyped donors of the cohort, an average of about 220,000 unique TCR beta nucleotide sequences per donor were sequenced, and roughly 20% of those sequences were non-productive. Overall study outcomes, separate from this receptor: A later analysis found that HLA-associated TCR beta chains were more clonally expanded and had lower generation probabilities than equally common non-associated chains. The study gave a list of 150 to 200 TCR beta chains associated with cytomegalovirus. The presence/absence analyses assumed that sequencing depth was roughly uniform across donors, and that assumption may not be true. A group of highly shared sequence variants was considered likely to be a technical artifact of the sequencing pipeline. In an earlier analysis of about 550 of the donors, most TCR beta V segments were observed in productive rearrangements about 90% or about 30% of the time, broadly matching IMGT annotations. The 87-base-pair reads could not distinguish some IMGT-functional V segments, including TRBV6-2 and TRBV6-3, so those segments were excluded. A later analysis reported that several top co-occurrence clusters appeared linked to parvovirus B19, influenza, CMV and Epstein-Barr virus. Strong co-occurrence of HLA alleles, especially DR and DQ, made assigning TCR associations to individual alleles difficult. Because some donors lacked HLA typing at each locus, the association tests relied only on the typed subset. In both the original and validation cohorts, the classifier was reported to diagnose cytomegalovirus status with high specificity and sensitivity. A later genetic analysis associated a missense DCLRE1C variant with V-gene and J-gene trimming of TCR beta chains, and an independent cohort replicated the association. Correlated functional status among segregating V segments might reflect linkage disequilibrium, but an unknown experimental factor could not be ruled out. The earlier analysis of 587 of the donors excluded around 17 rarely observed V segments, including chromosome 9 orphons, because counts were too low. The authors suggested that the approach could potentially be extended to other disease states and immunological phenotypes. Compared with the approximately 700-donor mean, donors in an Asian-associated ancestry cluster had fewer N-insertions in productive TCRs, according to a later genetic analysis. In vitro tests confirmed that a few of the cytomegalovirus-associated TCR beta chains recognize cytomegalovirus antigens. In a later analysis, the rate of TCR association differed among HLA loci, with DRB1 alleles having the most associated TCRs and HLA-C alleles having the fewest. Most CMV-associated TCR beta chains appeared to be HLA-restricted in a later analysis, and the HLA associations seemed to be driven largely by CMV exposure. For the cohort, immune exposure information was limited to CMV serostatus. In this cohort, only TCR beta chains were sequenced, and detectable features were limited by the absence of alpha or paired-chain data. Most TCR sequences were observed very rarely across donors, whereas some public TCRs were present in many individuals. A further reported finding was that TCR beta sequences accurately predicted the HLA-A and HLA-B alleles for most subjects in the first cohort. In a later analysis, some 18,000 TCR beta sequences were associated with specific HLA alleles at a false discovery rate of 0.05.

The CDR3 covers 16 residues, taking in both the cysteine and the phenylalanine. The read is trimmed to its CDR3 DNA, 48 bases read in frame from base 1. CDR1 and CDR2 were assigned from the germline V gene as SGHTA and FQGNSA. Trimming at the junction amounts to 3 bases on V and 2 bases on J, and the germline ends lie 13 bases apart. To note about this clone: What antigen it recognizes has not been identified. No base quality values were provided; no much bigger clone lies one nucleotide off.

Libraries were prepared through the immunoSEQ multiplex PCR assay. The multiplex PCR relied on a mix of 60 forward primers for TCR Vbeta segments and 13 reverse primers for TCR Jbeta segments. Amplification of the CDR3 region of rearranged TCR beta genes was performed with a multiplex PCR assay on genomic DNA. Amplified TCR beta libraries were sequenced as 87-base-pair reads on the Illumina HiSeq System. Concerning the study's data processing: A later analysis counted tens of millions of unique TCR beta chains across the 650 to 800 repertoires, and some 12 million of these chains were shared by at least two donors. Raw reads were error-corrected and collapsed into unique sequences with a nearest-neighbor algorithm that merged closely related sequences to remove PCR and sequencing errors. To assign V, D and J gene segments, CDR3 sequences were aligned to IMGT reference sequences. For a sequence to be retained, a match of at least six nucleotides was required to both a V gene segment and a J gene segment. Rearrangements were called productive when the CDR3 lacked stop codons and stayed in frame with V and J; all others were non-productive. Following IMGT convention, CDR3 was defined as the stretch from the second conserved V-encoded cysteine to the conserved J-encoded phenylalanine. Sequences without an unambiguous match to a single V gene segment were excluded from the earlier analysis of several hundred of the donors. An earlier analysis of fewer than 750 of the donors classified V segments as functional when productive rearrangements were above 56.7% and as segregating when the standard deviation between donors was above 5%. A statistical classification framework was built to diagnose cytomegalovirus status from the catalog of TCR beta chain sequences. A later analysis assigned V and J genes by comparing TCR nucleotide sequences with IMGT/GENE-DB human TR gene sequences. The TCRdist pipeline was used in a later analysis to assign CDR3 sequences and most-parsimonious VDJ recombination scenarios. A later analysis defined each TCR beta chain by its CDR3 amino acid sequence plus V-gene family, and excluded reads lacking a unique V-gene family. In a later analysis, some 600 highly shared, low-generation-probability nucleotide sequences were removed to address suspected cross-contamination and a sequencing artifact. In a later analysis, a clonal expansion index for each public chain was calculated from normalized within-repertoire ranks of inferred template counts. A later analysis computed generation probabilities with a VDJ recombination model fitted to out-of-frame rearrangements, and checked the results against IGoR. A later analysis scored TCR-TCR, TCR-HLA and TCR-CMV co-occurrence with hypergeometric tests, applying a repertoire-size bias correction to TCR pairs. To estimate false discovery rates, a later analysis permuted the HLA or CMV assignments 20 times. A later analysis grouped co-occurring TCRs with DBSCAN, adding TCRdist sequence similarity when clustering within HLA-allele-positive subsets. Repertoires with fewer than 30,000 or more than 120,000 public chains, plus five repertoires with anomalous nucleotide sharing, were excluded from co-occurrence clustering. In TCRdb, the immuneACCESS table is reduced to in-frame sequences with V and J assigned. These tables do not hold every clone; where another copy was compared, an unresolved V gene accounts for under half, and the others remain unexplained. V and J calls and clone size are as listed in that table; D and trimming were resolved from the DNA. The sample table records under 200,000 clones; about 77% of these occur just once. Roughly 1.3% of the sample is in the top ten clones.

In total, approximately 700 healthy bone marrow donors made up the cohort. Cohort members were all nominally healthy when sampled, although unrecorded immune exposures were likely present. The donor tested CMV seronegative, placing the donor among the 350 or so seronegative members of the cohort. Every donor gave a peripheral blood sample, and the peripheral blood mononuclear cells from that sample were used for TCR beta sequencing. The Qiagen DNeasy Blood Extraction Kit was used to extract genomic DNA from the blood cell samples. The sample consisted of PBMCs. The source of this sequence is a man between 25 and 39 years old in good health and CMV-seronegative. The chain is made from TRBV7-2 and TRBJ2-2; a weak D assignment points to TRBD2 (7 bases agree). In nucleotides, the sequence is TGTGCCAGCAGCTTGGGCGGGGGCCGAAACACCGGGGAGCTGTTTTTT. This encodes CASSLGGGRNTGELFF.